Sequencing of this T cell receptor beta chain was carried out in a study of blood T cell repertoires in COVID-19. Overall study: Collection of acute and convalescent COVID-19 samples took place in the United States, Italy and Spain. Sources were T cells, B-cell-depleted T cells, or PBMCs; the material itself was cDNA or gDNA.

This clone occurred a few times. The CDR3 has 16 residues. In germline, CDR1 is SGDLS, CDR2 YYNGEE. The ends were cut back, 4 bases at V and 0 bases at J, with 14 bases in the middle. Authors' processing steps: From reference gene primer amplification, estimates of nucleated cell counts were derived. The method was immunoSEQ multiplex PCR; TCRdb's version includes in-frame clones alone and lacks a portion of them. V and J calls and clone size are copied from that table; D and trimming were computed from the DNA. The sample shows 130,000 to 150,000 clones, about 90% of them seen only once. The chain is built from TRBV9 and TRBJ2-1; weak D call: TRBD1 (6 bases). This clonotype was obtained from a man aged 50 or older who had recovered from COVID-19. The specimen was peripheral blood. The CDR3 nucleotides are TGTGCCAGCAGCCCCCGACAGGTTTACTCCTACAATGAGCAGTTCTTC. This translates into CASSPRQVYSYNEQFF.